The 7 T cell receptor beta chains below come from one sample, sequenced in a study of identical twins. MiXCR, run by TCRdb on the 5' RACE reads, gives a single entry per CDR3 protein. The table includes 600,000 to 850,000 distinct CDR3 sequences, about 20% detected once. These data also formed part of another study, on T cells expressing NK-cell markers.

The sequencing sample was made of PBMCs. The receptors shown here come from a woman under 30 in good health.

The rearrangement uses TRBV12-3 or TRBV12-4 and TRBJ2-5; TRBD2 matches 8 bases. This CDR3 region has 16 residues. Trimming removed 3 bases from V and 1 base from J; junction bases left unmatched: 7. The CDR3 coding sequence is TGTGCCAGCAGTTTGAGCGGGGGCATCGTCCAAGAGACCCAGTACTTC. Translating it yields CASSLSGGIVQETQYF.

The chain recombines TRBV12-3 or TRBV12-4 with TRBJ1-3; D is ambiguous. V was cut by 5 bases and J by 0 bases, with 8 bases left in between. The CDR3 extends over 14 amino acids. In nucleotides, the CDR3 is TGTGCCAGCAGTCTCCAACTCTCTGGAAACACCATATATTTT. Translating it yields CASSLQLSGNTIYF.

The rearrangement joins TRBV12-3 or TRBV12-4 to TRBJ1-1; no definite D call. The V gene lost 4 bases and the J gene lost 2 bases, with 14 bases spanning the gap. This CDR3 has 15 amino acids. This chain's CDR3 is CASSSRGGPNTEAFF. The DNA of the CDR3 is TGTGCCAGCAGTTCCCGAGGAGGCCCTAACACTGAAGCTTTCTTT.

V is TRBV20-1 and J is TRBJ2-1; 8 bases match TRBD1. V lost 1 base to trimming and J lost 4 bases; unmatched junction nucleotides: 12. The CDR3 runs to 17 residues. The germline CDR1 and CDR2 sequences are DFQATT and SNEGSKA (reference sequence). CDR3 protein: CSARVRTGKEGYNEQFF. In DNA form, the CDR3 reads TGCAGTGCTAGAGTTCGGACAGGGAAGGAGGGGTACAATGAGCAGTTCTTC.

At least ten counts were recorded for this clonotype. The J gene is TRBJ1-6, the V gene TRBV12-3 or TRBV12-4, with a possible D match to TRBD1 (5 bases). V was pared by 3 bases and J by 9 bases, with 6 bases between. The CDR3 runs 12 residues. The CDR3 reads CASSFGGSPLHF. CDR3 nucleotide sequence: TGTGCCAGCAGTTTCGGGGGTTCACCCCTCCACTTT.

This clonotype was picked up a small number of times. V and J are TRBV27 and TRBJ2-1; 9 bases match TRBD1. The CDR3 is 18 residues long. J lost 9 bases, V lost 5 bases, and 20 bases had no gene match. The germline V gene encodes CDR1 MNHEY and CDR2 SMNVEV (reference sequence). CDR3 region: CASSRRLPGQGGPGEQFF. CDR3 DNA: TGTGCCAGCAGTCGACGCCTACCGGGACAGGGTGGTCCGGGTGAGCAGTTCTTC.

The V gene is TRBV12-3 or TRBV12-4, the J gene TRBJ2-2; the D is unclear. This CDR3 contains 14 residues. V was pared by 3 bases and J by 2 bases, with 7 bases between. In DNA, the CDR3 is TGTGCCAGCAGTTTTTCAGTTAACACCGGGGAGCTGTTTTTT. This sequence encodes CASSFSVNTGELFF.